Below, 27 T cell receptor beta chains from the same sample are listed, as sequenced in a study of T cell repertoires in cytomegalovirus infection. TCRdb itself ran the reads through MiXCR, one entry per CDR3 protein. The table includes 150,000 to 200,000 distinct CDR3 sequences, approximately 21% detected once. No antigen is known for these receptors. Sequenced here: CD8+ T cells from cultured PBMCs, sampled from culture after CMV antigen stimulation. These receptor sequences come from a human donor in good health (CMV status not recorded). Some clones in this sample may be carry-over from other donors' samples.

The CDR3 loop is CASSAGTSGGNEQFF. The CDR3 DNA reads as TGTGCCAGCAGCGCCGGGACTAGCGGGGGCAATGAGCAGTTCTTC. The chain employs TRBV7-9 and TRBJ2-1, with 14 nucleotides matching TRBD2. The CDR3 is made up of 15 amino acids. V shed 5 bases and J 6 bases; nucleotides not matched to a gene: 3. Per the germline V gene, CDR1 is SEHNR and CDR2 is FQNEAQ (reference sequence).

This clonotype was observed at least ten times. J is TRBJ2-4 and V is TRBV15, with TRBD1 identical over 9 bases. Per the germline V gene, CDR1 is LNHNV and CDR2 is YYDKDF (reference sequence). The J segment lost 0 bases and the V segment lost 1 base, leaving 7 bases of the junction unmatched. This CDR3 region has 18 residues. The CDR3, as DNA: TGTGCCACCAGCAGAGGGGGAGGACAGGGGCTAGCCAAAAACATTCAGTACTTC. Amino acid sequence: CATSRGGGQGLAKNIQYF.

The genes are TRBV12-3 or TRBV12-4 and TRBJ1-2; 7 bases match TRBD1. CDR3 length equals 16 residues. With 3 bases clipped from V and 6 bases from J, the junction kept 13 bases outside the gene matches. The CDR3 DNA reads as TGTGCCAGCAGTTTCGTCCCCACGACAGGGCCAGATGGCTACACCTTC. The encoded protein is CASSFVPTTGPDGYTF.

Here the CDR3 reads CASSGLLTSGGAQGANVLTF. CDR3 bases: TGTGCCAGCAGTGGTCTTTTGACTAGCGGGGGGGCCCAGGGGGCCAACGTCCTGACTTTC. V gene TRBV6-1 combines with J gene TRBJ2-6; 14 bases are shared with TRBD2. V lost 4 bases to trimming and J lost 4 bases; unmatched junction nucleotides: 12. This CDR3 comprises 20 residues. Germline CDR1 and CDR2: MNHNS and SASEGT.

J is TRBJ2-7 and V is TRBV7-2, with D maybe TRBD2 (6 bases). V dropped 5 bases and J dropped 1 base, with 15 bases sitting between them. Germline V gives CDR1 SGHTA, CDR2 FQGNSA. The CDR3 loop spans 15 amino acids. The CDR3 is CASSIIADYSYEQYF. CDR3 DNA sequence: TGTGCCAGCAGCATTATAGCGGACTATTCCTACGAGCAGTACTTC. The full variable domain, rest sourced from reference TRBV7-2 and TRBJ2-7, is GAGVSQSPSNKVTEKGKDVELRCDPISGHTALYWYRQSLGQGLEFLIYFQGNSAPDKSGLPSDRFSAERTGGSVSTLTIQRTQQEDSAVYLCASSIIADYSYEQYFGPGTRLTVT.

This clonotype occurred a few times. The V gene is TRBV4-3, the J gene TRBJ2-7; 7 positions agree with TRBD2. The J segment lost 3 bases and the V segment lost 4 bases, leaving 9 bases of the junction unmatched. Germline CDR1 LGHNA, CDR2 YSLEER. The CDR3 consists of 15 residues. CDR3 loop: CASSPQGGTFYEQYF. The CDR3 nucleotides are TGCGCCAGCAGCCCTCAGGGAGGGACCTTCTACGAGCAGTACTTC.

The table lists this clonotype with a few counts. This rearrangement joins TRBV27 to TRBJ1-5, with TRBD1 as a possible D gene (5 bases). Trimming took off 2 bases at V and 7 bases at J, with 9 bases between the two ends. The CDR3 has 13 residues. The germline V gene has CDR1 MNHEY and CDR2 SMNVEV (reference sequence). The CDR3 DNA reads TGTGCCAGCAGTTTACAGGGTGACCAGCCCCAGCATTTT. Amino acid sequence: CASSLQGDQPQHF.

The table lists this clonotype with a few counts. The chain joins TRBV7-2 to TRBJ2-7; 12 bases are shared with TRBD1. Germline CDR1 is SGHTA and CDR2 is FQGNSA. The J segment lost 5 bases and the V segment lost 4 bases, leaving 6 bases of the junction unmatched. The CDR3 has 15 residues. CDR3 residues: CASSYGTGGFDEQYF. CDR3 sequence (DNA): TGTGCCAGCAGCTACGGGACAGGGGGCTTCGACGAGCAGTACTTC.

This clonotype showed up just a few times. The rearrangement joins TRBV7-6 to TRBJ2-7; tentatively, D is TRBD2 (5 bases). In germline, CDR1 is SGHVS, CDR2 FNYEAQ. V was pared by 5 bases and J by 0 bases, with 8 bases between. The CDR3 has 13 amino acids. The CDR3 loop is CASSDGLSYEQYF. The CDR3 DNA reads as TGTGCCAGCAGCGACGGACTCTCCTACGAGCAGTACTTC.

This clonotype was observed a handful of times. The CDR3 DNA reads TGTGCCAGCAGCCAAGAACATTGGGCAGGGACAGCCTCTGAGCAGTTCTTC. It is translated as CASSQEHWAGTASEQFF. The chain recombines TRBV4-2 with TRBJ2-1; 7 positions agree with TRBD1. This CDR3 has 17 residues. The germline CDR1 and CDR2 sequences are LGHNA and YNFKEQ. The V and J ends lost 0 bases and 9 bases, in that order; junction bases with no gene match: 14.

This clonotype occurred a few times. This sequence joins TRBV7-8 and TRBJ2-1; D is perhaps TRBD2 (6 bases). Germline V gene data show CDR1 as SGHVS and CDR2 as FQNEAQ. CDR3 size: 15 residues. Trimming took off 3 bases at V and 7 bases at J, with 16 bases between the two ends. CDR3 DNA sequence: TGTGCCAGCAGCTTCCCCGGCGGGGAAGGGAATGAGCAGTTCTTC. This encodes CASSFPGGEGNEQFF.

The V gene is TRBV2, the J gene TRBJ1-1, with a weak D call TRBD1 (5 bases). Trimming took off 8 bases at V and 3 bases at J, with 19 bases between the two ends. CDR1 SNHLY and CDR2 FYNNEI come from the germline V gene. This CDR3 is 15 amino acids long. CDR3: CASLMGLLRDTEAFF. CDR3 sequence (DNA): TGTGCCAGCCTTATGGGACTCCTGAGGGACACTGAAGCTTTCTTT.

The genes are TRBV6-2 or TRBV6-3 and TRBJ2-6, with TRBD1 matching 8 bases. V dropped 6 bases and J dropped 2; count of bases not matched to a gene: 9. CDR1 MNHEY and CDR2 SVGEGT come from the germline V gene. The CDR3 contains 17 residues. CDR3 sequence reads: CASSRFQGAPGANVLTF. The CDR3 coding sequence is TGTGCCAGCAGCAGATTCCAGGGGGCACCTGGGGCCAACGTCCTGACTTTC.

This clonotype has ten or more counts. The chain is built from TRBV12-3 or TRBV12-4 and TRBJ1-1; tentative D call: TRBD1 (6 bases). V lost 2 bases and J lost 5, with 12 bases in between. CDR3 size: 14 residues. The CDR3 is CASSLSGARTEAFF. The CDR3 bases are TGTGCCAGCAGTTTATCAGGGGCACGGACTGAAGCTTTCTTT.

This clonotype was seen more than once but under ten times. The J gene is TRBJ2-2, the V gene TRBV4-1; no firm D call. This CDR3 has 15 amino acids. Germline V CDR1 and CDR2: MGHRA, YSYEKL. Trimming took off 2 bases at V and 4 bases at J, with 11 bases between the two ends. In DNA form, the CDR3 reads TGCGCCAGCAGCCAATTCTCCGGCTCCACCGGGGAGCTGTTTTTT. It encodes CASSQFSGSTGELFF.

This clonotype was seen once. This chain connects TRBV27 to TRBJ2-1; 8 bases match TRBD1. Germline CDR1 reads MNHEY; CDR2 reads SMNVEV (reference sequence). V lost 4 bases to trimming and J lost 2 bases; unmatched junction nucleotides: 7. There are 16 residues in the CDR3. The CDR3 here is CASSSRQGWTYNEQFF. CDR3 in DNA: TGTGCCAGCAGTTCCAGACAGGGGTGGACCTACAATGAGCAGTTCTTC.

The CDR3, as DNA: TGTGCCAGCAGTCCCTACAGGGACAATGAGCAGTTCTTC. Translating it yields CASSPYRDNEQFF. The V gene is TRBV6-8, the J gene TRBJ2-1; weak D call: TRBD1 (6 bases). The length of the CDR3 is 13 residues. V lost 5 bases and J lost 5, with 10 bases in between. CDR1 is MNHGY, CDR2 SAAAGT, per germline.

The V call is TRBV7-2, the J call TRBJ1-2, with 7 bases fitting TRBD1. CDR3 length equals 15 residues. Unmatched junction bases numbered 9, after V lost 4 bases and J lost 4 bases. Germline assignment: CDR1 SGHTA and CDR2 FQGNSA. CDR3: CASSSSRGGGYGYTF. Here the CDR3 DNA reads TGTGCCAGCAGCTCAAGCAGGGGGGGCGGCTATGGCTACACCTTC.

This clonotype was picked up a small number of times. The chain employs TRBV7-2 and TRBJ2-5; weak D call: TRBD2 (7 bases). This CDR3 comprises 15 residues. Germline-derived CDR1 and CDR2 are SGHTA and FQGNSA. Trimming took off 1 base at V and 5 bases at J, with 14 bases between the two ends. CDR3 region: CASSLGGGAGETQYF. As DNA, the CDR3 is TGTGCCAGCAGCTTAGGAGGGGGGGCTGGGGAGACCCAGTACTTC.

The CDR3 DNA is TGCGCCAGCAGCCAAGATATACTCCTCTCCTACGAGCAGTACTTC. This encodes CASSQDILLSYEQYF. This chain links TRBV4-3 with TRBJ2-7, with unresolved D. Germline lookup yields CDR1 LGHNA and CDR2 YSLEER. Trimming pared 0 bases from V and 0 bases from J, leaving 9 bases between. The CDR3 totals 15 residues.

This clonotype was detected a few times. V is TRBV12-3 or TRBV12-4 and J is TRBJ1-5, with no clear D. The V end lost 7 bases, the J end lost 5 bases, and 21 bases lay between the germline ends. The CDR3 spans 16 residues. The CDR3 here is CASTSSELDNYQPQHF. For the CDR3, the DNA is TGTGCCAGCACCTCGAGCGAACTAGATAATTATCAGCCCCAGCATTTT.

V and J are TRBV11-1 and TRBJ1-6; D is ambiguous. The CDR3 sequence is 15 residues long. Germline V gives CDR1 SGHAT, CDR2 FQDESV (reference sequence). V was cut by 0 bases and J by 8 bases, with 11 bases left in between. The CDR3 nucleotides read TGTGCCAGCAGCTTAGCAGACGGGATCTATTCACCCCTCCACTTT. Residues: CASSLADGIYSPLHF. The whole variable domain, filled in from reference TRBV11-1 and TRBJ1-6, reads EAEVAQSPRYKITEKSQAVAFWCDPISGHATLYWYRQILGQGPELLVQFQDESVVDDSQLPKDRFSAERLKGVDSTLKIQPAELGDSAMYLCASSLADGIYSPLHFGNGTRLTVT.

This clonotype showed up just a few times. The chain has TRBV7-2 and TRBJ2-2; 7 bases agree with TRBD2. The length of the CDR3 is 17 residues. Germline CDR1 SGHTA, CDR2 FQGNSA. With V trimmed by 3 bases and J by 5 bases, 12 bases remained unmatched. CDR3 sequence: CASSLTSRPLGTGELFF. The CDR3, as DNA: TGTGCCAGCAGCTTGACTAGCCGTCCCCTCGGAACCGGGGAGCTGTTTTTT.

The sample holds a few counts of this clonotype. V gene TRBV3-1 combines with J gene TRBJ2-6; D unresolved. Germline V gives CDR1 LGHDT, CDR2 YNNKEL (reference sequence). The CDR3 has 11 residues. Trimming removed 1 base from V and 15 bases from J, with 7 bases in between. CDR3 loop: CASSQGADLTF. The CDR3 bases are TGTGCCAGCAGCCAAGGGGCCGACCTGACTTTC.

At least ten counts were recorded for this clonotype. The rearrangement uses TRBV7-6 and TRBJ1-4; maybe TRBD1 (5 bases). The germline V and J ends were trimmed by 6 bases and 6 bases, with 23 bases remaining between them. Germline CDR1 SGHVS, CDR2 FNYEAQ. The CDR3 runs 17 residues. The CDR3 region has the DNA TGTGCCAGCAGTCTTACGGTGGCAGGGCTGTTGGATGAAAAACTGTTTTTT. This gives the protein CASSLTVAGLLDEKLFF.

About this clonotype: No conserved phenylalanine or tryptophan is present at the end of the CDR3, so a read error is the likely explanation. The DNA is omitted, as the CDR3 cannot be located on it reliably, and the CDR3 follows TCRdb's listing. The rearrangement uses TRBV6-5 and TRBJ2-1; the DNA was not used to check the table's D call, TRBD2. The germline V gene encodes CDR1 MNHEY and CDR2 SVGAGI. Counting both end residues, the CDR3 totals 12 amino acids. The CDR3 region is CASRLPESRKRV.

This clonotype occurred a few times. CDR3 DNA sequence: TGTGCCAGCAGTGACGGGACAGGGGGCAATTCACCCCTCCACTTT. Translating it yields CASSDGTGGNSPLHF. The rearrangement joins TRBV6-4 to TRBJ1-6; 12 bases line up with TRBD1. The CDR3 has 15 residues. Germline CDR1 and CDR2: MRHNA and SNTAGT. The V gene end was trimmed by 2 bases and the J gene end by 7 bases; junction bases not matched to a gene: 0.